This TCR beta chain was sequenced in a study of cytomegalovirus exposure and HLA in healthy donors. The V gene end was trimmed by 3 bases and the J gene end by 6 bases; junction bases not matched to a gene: 7. The CDR3 contains 16 residues. CDR1 is SGHAT and CDR2 is FQDESV in the germline V gene (reference sequence). 13 Jbeta primers and 60 Vbeta primers were used for the PCR. Clones were sequenced by immunoSEQ multiplex PCR, and TCRdb holds only the in-frame ones, with some missing. The profile shows roughly 99,000 clones, about 74% of them singletons. Material for sequencing was PBMCs. The gene calls are TRBV11-1 and TRBJ2-5; 13 bases match TRBD2. This clonotype originated in a male donor in good health and CMV-seronegative. The CDR3 sequence is CASSFTSGRARKTQYF. CDR3 in DNA: TGTGCCAGCAGCTTCACTAGCGGGAGGGCCAGGAAGACCCAGTACTTC. The entire variable domain, with the rest obtained from reference TRBV11-1 and TRBJ2-5, is as follows: EAEVAQSPRYKITEKSQAVAFWCDPISGHATLYWYRQILGQGPELLVQFQDESVVDDSQLPKDRFSAERLKGVDSTLKIQPAELGDSAMYLCASSFTSGRARKTQYFGPGTRLLVL.